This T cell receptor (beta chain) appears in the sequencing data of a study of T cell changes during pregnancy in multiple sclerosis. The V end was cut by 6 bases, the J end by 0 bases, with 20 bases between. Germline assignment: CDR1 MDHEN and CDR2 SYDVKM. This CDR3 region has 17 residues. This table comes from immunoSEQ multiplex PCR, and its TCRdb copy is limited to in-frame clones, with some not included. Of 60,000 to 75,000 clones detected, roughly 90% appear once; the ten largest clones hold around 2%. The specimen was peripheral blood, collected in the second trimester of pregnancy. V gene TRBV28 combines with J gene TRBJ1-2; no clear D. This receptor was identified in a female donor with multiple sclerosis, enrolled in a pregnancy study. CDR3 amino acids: CASSSIGGRASNYGYTF. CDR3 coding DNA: TGTGCCAGCAGCTCCATAGGAGGGAGGGCCTCTAACTATGGCTACACCTTC.